These T cell receptor beta chains were read from a single sample in a study of cytomegalovirus exposure and HLA in healthy donors. TCRdb keeps only in-frame clones here, not all; method: immunoSEQ multiplex PCR. The sample yields tens of thousands of clones, under 95% seen once. The source material was PBMCs. The receptor set was obtained from a man aged 25-45 years in good health and CMV-seronegative. The CDR3 runs from the conserved cysteine through the conserved F or W. A D gene is named only where the DNA matches it firmly. The size entry is marked missing in some rows and otherwise reads once, few, many or a size class.

D gene	V gene	J gene	clone size	CDR3 protein	CDR3 DNA
TRBD1	TRBV27	TRBJ2-7	-	CASSFGTGSYEQYF	TGTGCCAGCAGTTTTGGGACAGGGTCCTACGAGCAGTACTTC
-	TRBV10-3	TRBJ2-6	-	CAISYRAGANVLTF	TGTGCCATCAGTTACAGGGCTGGGGCCAACGTCCTGACTTTC
-	TRBV6-1	TRBJ2-2	large	CASSEGADTGELFF	TGTGCCAGCAGTGAAGGGGCAGACACCGGGGAGCTGTTTTTT
TRBD1	TRBV10-3	TRBJ1-1	-	CAISVDRGQAFF	TGTGCCATCAGTGTGGACAGGGGCCAAGCTTTCTTT
-	TRBV5-4	TRBJ1-2	-	CASSSGTWGPTYGYTF	TGTGCCAGCAGCTCGGGGACCTGGGGGCCGACCTATGGCTACACCTTC
TRBD1	TRBV18	TRBJ2-2	-	CASSPPNRGDAGELFF	TGTGCCAGCTCACCTCCTAACAGGGGGGATGCCGGGGAGCTGTTTTTT
TRBD1	TRBV5-5	TRBJ2-7	-	CASSLGSGTGYLYEQYF	TGTGCCAGCAGCTTGGGCTCTGGGACAGGGTATCTCTACGAGCAGTACTTC
-	TRBV20-1	TRBJ1-2	-	CSAEGYGYTF	TGCAGTGCCGAGGGCTATGGCTACACCTTC
TRBD1	TRBV5-6	TRBJ1-5	-	CASSSHPRGLNQPQHF	TGTGCCAGCAGCTCCCACCCCAGGGGGCTCAATCAGCCCCAGCATTTT
TRBD1	TRBV15	TRBJ2-7	-	CATSRGSGQGKSEQYF	TGTGCCACCAGCAGAGGGTCGGGACAGGGTAAGAGCGAGCAGTACTTC
TRBD2	TRBV2	TRBJ2-7	-	CASMNKGGGAYEQYF	TGTGCCAGCATGAATAAGGGCGGGGGGGCCTACGAGCAGTACTTC
-	TRBV5-1	TRBJ2-3	-	CASYPRSSDTQYF	TGCGCCAGCTATCCTAGGTCGTCAGATACGCAGTATTTT
TRBD1	TRBV6-1	TRBJ2-7	-	CASRAIQGTYEQYF	TGTGCCAGCAGAGCCATACAGGGGACCTACGAGCAGTACTTC
-	TRBV6-1	TRBJ1-2	-	CASETGYGYTF	TGTGCCAGCGAGACAGGTTATGGCTACACCTTC
-	TRBV7-9	TRBJ2-3	-	CASSPTGWVNTDTQYF	TGTGCCAGCAGCCCAACAGGGTGGGTCAACACAGATACGCAGTATTTT
TRBD2	TRBV4-2	TRBJ2-7	-	CASSQSFLAGNYEQYF	TGTGCCAGCAGCCAAAGTTTTCTAGCGGGTAACTACGAGCAGTACTTC
TRBD2	TRBV5-5	TRBJ2-5	-	CASSLWTSGGPPTLAQYF	TGTGCCAGCAGCTTGTGGACTAGCGGGGGCCCGCCGACATTGGCCCAGTACTTC
-	TRBV7-7	TRBJ2-5	-	CASSLGGEAETQYF	TGTGCTAGCAGCTTAGGTGGGGAGGCAGAGACCCAGTACTTC
TRBD1	TRBV5-8	TRBJ2-7	once	CASSRTGTGGVQYF	TGTGCCAGCAGCCGGACCGGGACAGGGGGGGTGCAGTACTTC
-	TRBV25-1	TRBJ2-3	-	CASSSGPDTQYF	TGTGCCAGCAGTTCTGGCCCCGATACGCAGTATTTT
TRBD1	TRBV18	TRBJ2-7	-	CASSLLQLDREKDSYEQYF	TGTGCCAGCTCACTCCTCCAACTGGACAGGGAAAAGGATTCCTACGAGCAGTACTTC
-	TRBV15	TRBJ1-4	-	CATSRDLSGGEKLFF	TGTGCCACCAGCAGAGATCTCTCGGGGGGCGAAAAACTGTTTTTT
-	TRBV10-3	TRBJ2-2	-	CAIRRPGDTGELFF	TGTGCCATCAGACGGCCAGGGGACACCGGGGAGCTGTTTTTT
-	TRBV7-8	TRBJ1-2	-	CASSLIATGPNYGYTF	TGTGCCAGCAGCTTAATTGCGACAGGCCCTAACTATGGCTACACCTTC
TRBD2	TRBV5-5	TRBJ2-7	once	CASSPASGGSYEQYF	TGTGCCAGCAGTCCCGCTAGCGGGGGATCCTACGAGCAGTACTTC
-	TRBV5-6	TRBJ2-6	-	CASSFSLGRHNGANVLTF	TGTGCCAGCAGCTTCTCCCTTGGGCGCCACAATGGGGCCAACGTCCTGACTTTC
-	TRBV25-1	TRBJ1-1	-	CASSERGLTEAFF	TGTGCCAGCAGTGAAAGGGGACTCACTGAAGCTTTCTTT
-	TRBV4-1	TRBJ2-6	-	CASSPNRRDMVSGANVLTF	TGCGCCAGCAGCCCGAATCGCCGGGACATGGTCTCTGGGGCCAACGTCCTGACTTTC
-	TRBV11-2	TRBJ2-1	once	CASSLGRGHEQFF	TGTGCCAGCAGCTTAGGTAGGGGTCATGAGCAGTTCTTC
TRBD1	TRBV6-4	TRBJ1-5	-	CASSEEGQLGGLPQHF	TGTGCCAGCAGTGAAGAGGGACAGCTTGGTGGTTTGCCCCAGCATTTT
-	TRBV6-5	TRBJ1-2	few	CASSYGSGDGYTF	TGTGCCAGCAGTTACGGCTCAGGGGATGGCTACACCTTC
-	TRBV2	TRBJ2-1	few	CASSALELDEQFF	TGTGCCAGCAGTGCTCTGGAGCTTGATGAGCAGTTCTTC
TRBD2	TRBV4-2	TRBJ2-7	-	CASSRPGLAAYEQYF	TGTGCCAGCAGCCGGCCGGGACTAGCGGCCTACGAGCAGTACTTC
-	TRBV29-1	TRBJ1-1	-	CSGDWGDPNTEAFF	TGCAGCGGAGATTGGGGGGACCCGAACACTGAAGCTTTCTTT
-	TRBV14	TRBJ2-1	-	CASSSVLVSEQFF	TGTGCCAGCAGCTCGGTACTAGTCAGTGAGCAGTTCTTC
-	TRBV21-1	TRBJ1-1	once	CASSKWDDSYTEAFF	TGTGCCAGCAGCAAATGGGATGACAGTTACACTGAAGCTTTCTTT
-	TRBV4-1	TRBJ1-1	-	CASSQGAGPPEAFF	TGCGCCAGCAGCCAAGGTGCGGGACCCCCTGAAGCTTTCTTT